Given below is one T cell receptor beta chain in context. Antigen unknown. These data originate in a study of T-cell memory formation after mild COVID-19. Regarding the study as a whole: Cross-reactive memory seemingly joined, as some responding clones were found in pre-infection memory. Clones shrinking between day 15 and 85 showed a balanced CD4/CD8 split, and those that grew later tilted toward CD4+.

The CDR3 has 15 residues. Germline-derived CDR1 and CDR2 are SEHNR and FQNEAQ (reference sequence). V lost 4 bases and J lost 3; bases outside the gene matches: 5. TCRdb passed the 5' RACE reads through MiXCR, listing each CDR3 protein once. The top ten clones hold about a fifth of a sample with roughly 350,000 distinct CDR3 sequences, roughly an eighth of them seen once. The chain combines TRBV7-9 with TRBJ2-5, with 10 nucleotides matching TRBD2. The sequenced material came from PBMCs or a T cell subset sorted from them (not recorded which). The origin of this receptor is a man between 18 and 35 years old who had mild COVID-19 (a few samples of this study predate the infection). Cell type and time point are not known. As DNA, the CDR3 is TGTGCCAGCAGCTCCTGGACTAGCGGAGAAGAGACCCAGTACTTC. Translation: CASSSWTSGEETQYF.